One sample yielded the 4 T cell receptor beta chains listed below, sequenced in a study of CXCR3-negative and CXCR3-positive naive CD8 T cells. Whole-study results and caveats: CXCR3-positive naive cells had more hydrophobic TRB CDR3s than CXCR3-negative naive cells.

Preparation of TRB cDNA libraries relied on 5' RACE carrying UMI labels. TCRdb processed the 5' RACE reads again and assigns one entry to each CDR3 protein, with no DNA. The sample table sets out around 95,000 distinct CDR3 sequences. The antigens of these receptors remain unknown. The sequencing input was naive CXCR3+ CD8+ T cells from blood. The subset is: CD45RO-CCR7+CD27+CD95- naive CD8+ T cells expressing CXCR3 (TNR3+). The receptors stem from a human donor in good health. Some clones in this sample may be carry-over from other donors' samples.

The V and J genes are TRBV7-9 and TRBJ2-5; TCRdb calls TRBD2, which cannot be checked without DNA. The CDR3 is 16 amino acids. Germline CDR1 SEHNR, CDR2 FQNEAQ (reference sequence). CDR3 residues: CASRGLAARGGETQYF.

This CDR3 reads CAISETGTTEAFF. The chain is built from TRBV10-3 and TRBJ1-1; TCRdb's D call of TRBD1 is untestable without DNA. Germline assignment: CDR1 ENHRY and CDR2 SYGVKD. The CDR3 sequence is 13 residues long.

The chain recombines TRBV4-2 with TRBJ1-5; without DNA, the TCRdb call of TRBD1 cannot be checked. The CDR3 is made up of 22 amino acids. CDR1 and CDR2 (germline): LGHNA, YNFKEQ. The CDR3 sequence: CASSRLVERGTARYYSNQPQHF.

The CDR3 reads CSARTSGSTSVNEQFF. The chain recombines TRBV20-1 with TRBJ2-1; TCRdb names TRBD2, which stays unverified in the absence of DNA. This CDR3 is 16 amino acids long. From germline, CDR1 is DFQATT and CDR2 SNEGSKA (reference sequence).